This entry features one T cell receptor beta chain sequence. Its antigen is still unknown. The CDR3 length is 17 residues. The germline CDR1 and CDR2 sequences are MNHEY and SVGAGI. V gave up 3 bases and J gave up 0 bases, with 16 bases separating them. The data originate from a study of T-cell memory formation after mild COVID-19. General observations from the study: The study found balanced CD4/CD8 in clones contracting day 15 to 85 and a CD4+ lean in later expanders. The finding that pre-infection memory included some responding clones suggested that cross-reactive memory joined.

TCRdb independently ran MiXCR on the 5' RACE reads; one entry per CDR3 protein. Of hundreds of thousands of distinct CDR3 sequences listed, approximately 15% are singletons. The chain couples TRBV6-5 to TRBJ2-3, with D possibly being TRBD2 (6 bases). The clonotype comes from a man aged 18 to 29 who had mild COVID-19 (a few samples of this study predate the infection). Cell type and time point are not known. Input material: PBMCs or a T cell subset sorted from them (not recorded which). CDR3 DNA sequence: TGTGCCAGCAGTTATTCGGGACTCAGATCGAGCACAGATACGCAGTATTTT. This codes for CASSYSGLRSSTDTQYF.